This T cell receptor (beta chain) was recorded in a study of shared clonotypes between healthy human individuals. This CDR3 region has 15 residues. J was trimmed by 2 bases and V by 4 bases; bases with no gene match: 6. The germline V gene has CDR1 SGDLS and CDR2 YYNGEE. The assay was immunoSEQ multiplex PCR, and TCRdb's table has in-frame clones only and misses some. The table lists 2 million to 2.5 million clones, over 90% of them singletons. Material: naive CD4+ T cells from PBMCs. The subset is: CD45RA+ positively selected. V is TRBV9 and J is TRBJ2-7, with 10 bases matching TRBD1. This TCR was sampled from a man aged 18 to 29 in good health. Some clones in this sample may be carry-over from other donors' samples. The CDR3 protein is CASSSRTGGAYEQYF. In DNA, the CDR3 is TGTGCCAGCAGCTCCCGGACAGGGGGAGCCTACGAGCAGTACTTC. The full variable domain, with the rest looked up from reference TRBV9 and TRBJ2-7, is DSGVTQTPKHLITATGQRVTLRCSPRSGDLSVYWYQQSLDQGLQFLIQYYNGEERAKGNILERFSAQQFPDLHSELNLSSLELGDSALYFCASSSRTGGAYEQYFGPGTRLTVT.